The 10 T cell receptor beta chains given below trace back to one sample, sequenced in a study of blood T cell repertoires in COVID-19 (dated by TCRdb to the early 2020s). Libraries were prepared through the immunoSEQ multiplex PCR assay. TCRdb holds this immuneACCESS table with in-frame rearrangements only. Some clones are missing; in checked studies, unresolved V genes explain under half, and the rest has no known cause. This sample holds 200,000 to 300,000 clones; around four fifths were observed only once. 5% to 8% of the sample is held by the ten biggest clonotypes. Sequences were obtained from peripheral blood. These TCRs come from a woman aged 60-75 years with active or convalescent COVID-19.

The V and J genes are TRBV11-3 and TRBJ2-7; 7 nucleotides match TRBD2. This CDR3 is built from 14 residues. Germline-derived CDR1 and CDR2 are SGHNT and YENEEA. V trimming: 5 bases; J trimming: 3 bases; junction bases outside the gene matches: 7. For the CDR3, the DNA is TGTGCCAGCAGCCACCAGCGGGACCTCTACGAGCAGTACTTC. Its translation is CASSHQRDLYEQYF.

The chain employs TRBV9 and TRBJ2-7; 10 bases agree with TRBD2. This CDR3 contains 16 residues. Germline V gene data show CDR1 as SGDLS and CDR2 as YYNGEE. V dropped 2 bases and J dropped 2; count of bases not matched to a gene: 7. The CDR3 DNA follows: TGTGCCAGCAGCGTTGACCGGACTAGCGGCACCTACGAGCAGTACTTC. This sequence encodes CASSVDRTSGTYEQYF.

This rearrangement joins TRBV23-1 to TRBJ2-7, with D possibly matching TRBD2 (5 bases). TRBV23-1 is filed as an ORF, its function uncertain. This CDR3 contains 17 residues. V was shortened by 0 bases and J by 0 bases, with 15 bases between the two germline ends. CDR3 in DNA: TGCGCCAGCAGTCAATCTCTCAGAGGGAAATTCTCCTACGAGCAGTACGTC. Its translation: CASSQSLRGKFSYEQYV.

The V gene is TRBV16, the J gene TRBJ2-7, with D tentatively TRBD2 (6 bases). V gave up 2 bases and J gave up 6 bases, with 11 bases separating them. From germline, CDR1 is KGHSY and CDR2 FQNENV. The CDR3 is 13 residues long. CDR3 sequence: CASSQIMGGEQYV. The CDR3 DNA reads TGTGCCAGCAGCCAAATCATGGGGGGCGAGCAGTACGTC.

The gene calls are TRBV9 and TRBJ2-7; D is undetermined. The CDR3 length is 15 residues. Looked up from germline, CDR1 is SGDLS and CDR2 is YYNGEE. Trimming cost V 0 bases and J 4 bases, with 14 bases left between them. CDR3 amino acids: CASSVGSRRVYEQYF. CDR3 nucleotides: TGTGCCAGCAGCGTAGGGTCAAGACGGGTATACGAGCAGTACTTC.

The chain recombines TRBV19 with TRBJ2-3; possible D gene TRBD2, 5 bases. The CDR3 is 14 amino acids. In germline, CDR1 is LNHDA, CDR2 SQIVND (reference sequence). With 2 bases removed from V and 4 bases from J, the gap between germline ends came to 10 bases. CDR3 sequence (DNA): TGTGCCAGTAGTATAAGAGGGCGCGCAGATACGCAGTATTTT. Translating it yields CASSIRGRADTQYF.

The rearrangement joins TRBV19 to TRBJ2-2; tentatively, D is TRBD2 (7 bases). V was trimmed by 4 bases and J by 4 bases, leaving 16 bases between them. CDR3 length: 16 amino acids. Germline V CDR1 and CDR2: LNHDA, SQIVND (reference sequence). In DNA, the CDR3 is TGTGCCAGTAGTAGTCCGGGACTACAGGGCACCGGGGAGCTGTTTTTT. It encodes CASSSPGLQGTGELFF.

For the CDR3, the DNA is TGTGCCAGCAGTGAACCAAGACAGGGAACGTCCTACAATGAGCAGTTCTTC. It is translated as CASSEPRQGTSYNEQFF. The chain has TRBV25-1 and TRBJ2-1, with 7 bases matching TRBD1. The V gene end was trimmed by 2 bases and the J gene end by 1 base; junction bases not matched to a gene: 8. The CDR3 loop spans 17 amino acids. Germline CDR1 is MGHDK and CDR2 is SYGVNS.

The chain carries TRBV7-9 and TRBJ2-3, with TRBD2 matching 16 bases. CDR1 SEHNR and CDR2 FQNEAQ come from the germline V gene (reference sequence). The CDR3 has 16 residues. J gave up 1 base and V 11 bases, and 6 bases lay outside the gene matches. The CDR3 reads CAGGTSGGAGTDTQYF. In DNA, the CDR3 is TGTGCCGGTGGGACTAGCGGGGGGGCCGGCACAGATACGCAGTATTTT.

The rearrangement links TRBV28 to TRBJ2-7; 9 bases align to TRBD1. Germline-derived CDR1 and CDR2 are MDHEN and SYDVKM. CDR3 length: 13 amino acids. With V trimmed by 6 bases and J by 5 bases, 5 bases remained unmatched. For the CDR3, the DNA is TGTGCCAGCAGAGGGGGACAGGGTGACGAGCAGTACGTC. It yields the protein CASRGGQGDEQYV.